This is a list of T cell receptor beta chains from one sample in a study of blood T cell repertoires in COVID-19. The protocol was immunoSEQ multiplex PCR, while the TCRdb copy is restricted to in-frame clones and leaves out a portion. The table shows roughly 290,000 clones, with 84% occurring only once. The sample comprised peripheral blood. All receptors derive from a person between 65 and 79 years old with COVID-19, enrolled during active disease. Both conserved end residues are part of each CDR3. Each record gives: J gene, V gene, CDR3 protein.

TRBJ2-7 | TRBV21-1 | CASSKGDRRSYEQYF
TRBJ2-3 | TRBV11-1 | CASSYPGDSTDTQYF
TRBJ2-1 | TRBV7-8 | CASSSRDRGYNEQFF
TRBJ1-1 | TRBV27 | CASSFQGDTEAFF
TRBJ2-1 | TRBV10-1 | CASSEMKPGLEIFSYNEQFF
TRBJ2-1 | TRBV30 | CAWNKREGRNEQFF
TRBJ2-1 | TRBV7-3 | CASSPASGRSGEQFF
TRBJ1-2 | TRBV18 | CASSPATGPRGGYTF
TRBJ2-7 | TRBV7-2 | CASSQGRERGTYEQYF
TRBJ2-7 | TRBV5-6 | CASSLLAGANYEQYF
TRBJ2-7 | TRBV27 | CASSYGQGPSYEQYF
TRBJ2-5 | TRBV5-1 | CASSRPDRPQETQYF
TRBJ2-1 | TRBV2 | CASRVGRGSNEQFF
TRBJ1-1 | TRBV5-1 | CASSWGTGAMNTEAFF
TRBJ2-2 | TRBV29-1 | CSVTQKTTGELFF
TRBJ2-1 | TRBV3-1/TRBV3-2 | CASSGTSGYNEQFF
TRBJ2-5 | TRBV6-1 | CASSEGGIQETQYF
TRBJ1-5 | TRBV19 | CASLGQGARVRNQPQHF
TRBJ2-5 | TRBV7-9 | CASSRRQGLEETQYF
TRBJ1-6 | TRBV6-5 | CASRGGYSPLHF
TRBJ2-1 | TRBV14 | CASSPTLAPTLQQFF
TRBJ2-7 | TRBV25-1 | CASSKGEFPYEQYF
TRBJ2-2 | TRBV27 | CASMLGANTGELFF
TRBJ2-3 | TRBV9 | CASSVAAGAPDTQYF
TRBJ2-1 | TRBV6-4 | CASSISSYNEQFF
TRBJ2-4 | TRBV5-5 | CASSRSGRAGNIQYF
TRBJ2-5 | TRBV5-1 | CASSKTETEGQETQYF
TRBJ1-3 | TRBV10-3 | CAISFDGGNTIYF
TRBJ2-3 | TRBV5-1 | CASSRTRTGAKDTQYF
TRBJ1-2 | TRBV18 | CASSWGQNYGYTF
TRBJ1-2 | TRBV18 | CASSSNQGISGYTF
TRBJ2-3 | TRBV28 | CASKTSGIYTQYF
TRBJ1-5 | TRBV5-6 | CASSARGEVGRNQPQHF
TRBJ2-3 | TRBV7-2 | CASSLLLAGGTDTQYF
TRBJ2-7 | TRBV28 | CASRPSGSSEQYF
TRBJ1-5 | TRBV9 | CASSAGGDSGIRPQHF
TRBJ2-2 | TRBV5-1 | CASSYGPGGGELFF
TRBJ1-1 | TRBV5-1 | CASSLGGEVTEAFF
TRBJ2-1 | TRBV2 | CASSEGSGRRVREEQFF
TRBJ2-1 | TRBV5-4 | CASSLQKGMGASNEQFF
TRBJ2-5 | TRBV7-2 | CASSSFQGRQETQYF
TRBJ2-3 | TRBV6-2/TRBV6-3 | CASSGGQGSTDTQYF
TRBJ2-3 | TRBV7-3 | CASSLEANTDTQYF
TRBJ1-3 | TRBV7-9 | CASSLEGRLHTIYF
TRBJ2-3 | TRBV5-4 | CASSRPGGTDTQYF
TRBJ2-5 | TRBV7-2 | CASRGQGQETQYF
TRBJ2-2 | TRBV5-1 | CASSWGPAGELFF
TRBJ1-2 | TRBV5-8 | CANQGFYGYTF
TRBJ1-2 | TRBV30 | CALSQGRYGYTF
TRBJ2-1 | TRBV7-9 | CATLGAAYNEQFF
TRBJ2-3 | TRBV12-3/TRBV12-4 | CASSSDRGDTQYF
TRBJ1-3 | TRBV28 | CASHYAGTGRRGNTIYF
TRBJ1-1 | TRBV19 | CASSRDSLNTEAFF
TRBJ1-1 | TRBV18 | CASSLRDRGLNTEAFF
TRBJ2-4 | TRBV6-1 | CASSETAGGGMTF
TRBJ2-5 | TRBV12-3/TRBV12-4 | CASSRGAQETQYF
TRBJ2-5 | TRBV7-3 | CASSPSGAQETQYF
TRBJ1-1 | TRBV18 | CASSLDAGSEAFF
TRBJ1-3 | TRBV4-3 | CASSAGVGNTIYF
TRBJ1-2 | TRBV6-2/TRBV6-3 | CASSYPREAYGYTF